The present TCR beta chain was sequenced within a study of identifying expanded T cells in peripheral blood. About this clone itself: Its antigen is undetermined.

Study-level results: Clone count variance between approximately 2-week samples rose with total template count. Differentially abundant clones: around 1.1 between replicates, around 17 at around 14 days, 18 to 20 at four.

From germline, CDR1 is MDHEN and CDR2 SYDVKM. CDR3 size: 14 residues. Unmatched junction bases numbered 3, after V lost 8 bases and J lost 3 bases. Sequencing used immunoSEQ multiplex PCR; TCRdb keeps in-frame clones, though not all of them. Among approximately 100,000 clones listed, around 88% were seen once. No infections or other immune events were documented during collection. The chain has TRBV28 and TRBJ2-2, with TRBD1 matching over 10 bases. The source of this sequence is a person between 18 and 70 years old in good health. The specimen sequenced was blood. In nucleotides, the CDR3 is TGTGCCAGCGCCGGGACAGGGGACACCGGGGAGCTGTTTTTT. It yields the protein CASAGTGDTGELFF.